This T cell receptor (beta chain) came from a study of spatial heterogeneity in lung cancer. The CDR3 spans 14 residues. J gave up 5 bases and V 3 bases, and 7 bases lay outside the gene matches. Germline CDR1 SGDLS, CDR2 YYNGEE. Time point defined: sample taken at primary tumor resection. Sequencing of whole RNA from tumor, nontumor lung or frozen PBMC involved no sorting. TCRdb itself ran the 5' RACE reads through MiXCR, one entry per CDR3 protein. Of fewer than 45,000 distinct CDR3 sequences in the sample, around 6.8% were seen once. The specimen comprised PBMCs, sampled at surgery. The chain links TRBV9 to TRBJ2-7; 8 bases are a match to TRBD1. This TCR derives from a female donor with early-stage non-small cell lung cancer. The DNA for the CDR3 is TGTGCCAGCAGCGAGTCAGGGGGCGAAAACGAGCAGTACTTC. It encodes CASSESGGENEQYF.